Each of the 2 T cell receptor beta chains below was sequenced from the same sample in a study of identical twins. MiXCR was run by TCRdb on the 5' RACE reads, yielding one entry per CDR3 protein. The profile shows hundreds of thousands of distinct CDR3 sequences, 9% to 15% of them singletons. This sample was also put to use in a study of yellow fever vaccine responses in identical twins.

The sequenced sample was CD8+ T cells sorted from blood. All receptors come from a woman aged 18-29 years in good health.

The CDR3 sequence: CASSTGRVAYGYTF. The DNA of the CDR3 is TGTGCCAGCAGCACAGGACGGGTAGCCTATGGCTACACCTTC. V gene TRBV12-3 or TRBV12-4 combines with J gene TRBJ1-2; D possibly corresponds to TRBD1 (5 bases). V was clipped by 6 bases and J by 4 bases, with 15 bases between them. The CDR3 consists of 14 residues.

This clonotype was found many times. The gene calls are TRBV5-1 and TRBJ1-2, with TRBD1 as a possible D gene (6 bases). Germline V lookup: CDR1 SGHRS, CDR2 YFSETQ. V was clipped by 2 bases and J by 4 bases, with 18 bases between them. CDR3 length equals 16 residues. CDR3 amino acids: CASSFGQHTSSYGYTF. The CDR3 DNA sequence: TGCGCCAGCAGCTTTGGACAGCATACTTCATCCTATGGCTACACCTTC.